Presented here are 25 T cell receptor beta chains from one specimen sequenced in a study of shared clonotypes between healthy human individuals. Naive-designated CD8 cells lacked CD45RO, were positively enriched for CCR7, and omitted terminally differentiated effector memory CD45RA+ cells. Sequenced by immunoSEQ multiplex PCR; TCRdb stores in-frame clones only, minus some. This table holds more than 2 million clones, 80% to 95% found once. The sample comprised naive CD8+ T cells from PBMCs. The receptor source for this set is a man in his late teens or twenties in good health. Some clones in this sample may be carry-over from other donors' samples.

This chain uses TRBV11-2 with TRBJ2-3, with 7 bases lining up with TRBD2. The length of the CDR3 is 15 residues. CDR1 is SGHAT, CDR2 FQNNGV, per germline. With V trimmed by 2 bases and J by 4 bases, 6 bases remained unmatched. The CDR3 here is CASSLTSAFSDTQYF. CDR3 bases: TGTGCCAGCAGCTTAACTAGCGCTTTCTCAGATACGCAGTATTTT.

J is TRBJ2-7 and V is TRBV7-9, with 7 nucleotides matching TRBD1. Germline V CDR1 and CDR2: SEHNR, FQNEAQ (reference sequence). There are 15 residues in the CDR3. The V gene end was trimmed by 1 base and the J gene end by 1 base; junction bases not matched to a gene: 4. CDR3 nucleotide sequence: TGTGCCAGCAGCTTAGGAAGGGGACAGTCCTACGAGCAGTACTTC. This gives the protein CASSLGRGQSYEQYF. Full variable domain (remainder filled in from reference TRBV7-9 and TRBJ2-7): DTGVSQNPRHKITKRGQNVTFRCDPISEHNRLYWYRQTLGQGPEFLTYFQNEAQLEKSRLLSDRFSAERPKGSFSTLEIQRTEQGDSAMYLCASSLGRGQSYEQYFGPGTRLTVT.

In DNA, the CDR3 is TGTGCCAGCAGTTGGACAGTATCTCTGGGCTACACCTTC. Its protein product is CASSWTVSLGYTF. The rearrangement links TRBV28 to TRBJ1-2, with a possible D match to TRBD1 (6 bases). The CDR3 runs 13 residues. Trimming left V 4 bases short and J 8 bases short, with 14 bases between. CDR1 MDHEN and CDR2 SYDVKM come from the germline V gene.

The J gene is TRBJ2-1, the V gene TRBV5-1; 10 positions agree with TRBD2. Germline loops: CDR1 SGHRS, CDR2 YFSETQ. This CDR3 is built from 15 residues. V trimming: 1 base; J trimming: 8 bases; junction bases outside the gene matches: 6. CDR3 coding DNA: TGCGCCAGCAGCTTGACTAGCGGGATAAACCATGAGCAGTTCTTC. Protein: CASSLTSGINHEQFF.

The chain links TRBV4-3 to TRBJ2-5; a possible D gene is TRBD2 (6 bases). The CDR3 is made up of 15 amino acids. CDR1 and CDR2 from the germline V gene are LGHNA and YSLEER. Trimming took off 1 base at V and 5 bases at J, with 14 bases between the two ends. Here the CDR3 DNA reads TGCGCCAGCAGCCAAGGGACGGGACTGAGGGAGACCCAGTACTTC. Protein: CASSQGTGLRETQYF.

V and J are TRBV28 and TRBJ2-7, with a tentative D call TRBD2 (5 bases). The germline V gene has CDR1 MDHEN and CDR2 SYDVKM. V shed 5 bases and J shed 3 bases, with 20 bases lying between them. This CDR3 is built from 16 residues. The CDR3, as DNA: TGTGCCAGCAGTCCCCCCAGCCCCGGTACTAGCTACGAGCAGTACTTC. It yields the protein CASSPPSPGTSYEQYF.

This rearrangement joins TRBV7-9 to TRBJ2-1; D might be TRBD2 (6 bases). Trimming cost V 0 bases and J 2 bases, with 11 bases left between them. CDR1 and CDR2 from the germline V gene are SEHNR and FQNEAQ (reference sequence). CDR3 length: 16 residues. CDR3 DNA sequence: TGTGCCAGCAGCTTAGCGCGGGGTGGAACCTACAATGAGCAGTTCTTC. Translation gives CASSLARGGTYNEQFF.

The chain combines TRBV27 with TRBJ2-3; maybe TRBD2 (6 bases). Germline values: CDR1 MNHEY, CDR2 SMNVEV (reference sequence). V lost 5 bases and J 5 bases, leaving 20 bases between the germline ends. This CDR3 comprises 16 residues. CDR3 residues: CASSPQWSGSEDTQYF. The CDR3 coding sequence is TGTGCCAGCAGTCCCCAGTGGAGCGGGTCGGAAGATACGCAGTATTTT.

With respect to this clone: Within the sample, other DNA sequences also encode this same CDR3. This chain joins TRBV25-1 and TRBJ2-1; tentative D call: TRBD2 (5 bases). Germline V gene sequence: CDR1 MGHDK, CDR2 SYGVNS. Deletions cut 1 base from V and 6 bases from J, with 7 bases between. The CDR3 contains 13 residues. CDR3 protein: CASSELGSNEQFF. The CDR3 DNA reads TGTGCCAGCAGTGAATTAGGGAGCAATGAGCAGTTCTTC.

This clone appeared once. The rearrangement joins TRBV19 to TRBJ1-5, with a possible D match to TRBD1 (6 bases). With 6 bases removed from V and 1 base from J, the gap between germline ends came to 13 bases. The CDR3 loop spans 15 amino acids. Germline CDR1 LNHDA, CDR2 SQIVND (reference sequence). CDR3 protein: CASRWSGASNQPQHF. As DNA, the CDR3 is TGTGCCAGTAGATGGTCGGGGGCAAGCAATCAGCCCCAGCATTTT.

This clone was recorded a few times. This CDR3 reads CASSLVGGRPNTEAFF. The CDR3 DNA sequence: TGTGCCAGCAGCTTAGTCGGAGGACGCCCGAACACTGAAGCTTTCTTT. The gene calls are TRBV7-9 and TRBJ1-1; no firm D call. With 1 base removed from V and 1 base from J, the gap between germline ends came to 13 bases. From germline, CDR1 is SEHNR and CDR2 FQNEAQ (reference sequence). The CDR3 totals 16 residues.

The chain has TRBV6-5 and TRBJ2-5; 10 bases map to TRBD2. Trimming cost V 6 bases and J 5 bases; bases outside gene matches: 9. The CDR3 contains 15 residues. Germline V gene data show CDR1 as MNHEY and CDR2 as SVGAGI. CDR3 residues: CASSQAGGSGETQYF. The CDR3 coding sequence is TGTGCCAGCAGCCAAGCGGGGGGGAGTGGGGAGACCCAGTACTTC.

V gene TRBV5-6 combines with J gene TRBJ2-1; tentative D call: TRBD2 (6 bases). V was clipped by 2 bases and J by 2 bases, with 11 bases between them. Germline CDR1 and CDR2: SGHDT and YYEEEE. The CDR3 loop spans 15 amino acids. As DNA, the CDR3 is TGTGCCAGCAGCTTTCGGGACTCCCCCTACAATGAGCAGTTCTTC. Its translation is CASSFRDSPYNEQFF.

V gene TRBV25-1 combines with J gene TRBJ1-5; D not resolved. CDR1 MGHDK and CDR2 SYGVNS come from the germline V gene. V lost 1 base, J lost 7 bases, and 8 bases lay in between. The CDR3 is 13 amino acids. This chain's CDR3 is CASSESSGQPQHF. CDR3 nucleotide sequence: TGTGCCAGCAGTGAATCTTCCGGGCAGCCCCAGCATTTT.

A word on this clone: The identical CDR3 is also encoded by other nucleotide sequences in the sample. The chain links TRBV27 to TRBJ1-5; TRBD1 might be the D (6 bases). The germline V and J ends were trimmed by 3 bases and 6 bases, with 12 bases remaining between them. The V gene's germline CDR1 is MNHEY and CDR2 SMNVEV (reference sequence). The CDR3 contains 14 residues. The CDR3 spells CASSLLAGAQPQHF. CDR3 DNA sequence: TGTGCCAGCAGTTTGTTGGCAGGGGCTCAGCCCCAGCATTTT.

The chain carries TRBV5-4 and TRBJ2-3; 7 bases are a match to TRBD2. V lost 3 bases to trimming and J lost 1 base; unmatched junction nucleotides: 8. The CDR3 loop spans 16 amino acids. CDR1 and CDR2 from the germline V gene are SGHNT and YYREEE (reference sequence). The CDR3 nucleotides read TGTGCCAGCAGCTGGCGGCGGGAGTGGGGCACAGATACGCAGTATTTT. Translated, it gives CASSWRREWGTDTQYF.

A remark on this clone: The sample has other DNA sequences that encode this CDR3 too. The chain employs TRBV15 and TRBJ2-7, with D possibly matching TRBD1 (6 bases). Trimming removed 3 bases from V and 2 bases from J, with 11 bases in between. The CDR3 is made up of 14 amino acids. Germline CDR1 and CDR2: LNHNV and YYDKDF (reference sequence). The CDR3, as DNA: TGTGCCACCAGCAGGGACAGAAAGACCTACGAGCAGTACTTC. This translates into CATSRDRKTYEQYF.

The rearrangement uses TRBV5-6 and TRBJ1-4; D gene ambiguous. The CDR3 has 14 residues. V was shortened by 0 bases and J by 2 bases, with 5 bases between the two germline ends. Germline V gene data show CDR1 as SGHDT and CDR2 as YYEEEE. This chain's CDR3 is CASSLVGTNEKLFF. Here the CDR3 DNA reads TGTGCCAGCAGCTTGGTAGGGACTAATGAAAAACTGTTTTTT.

This rearrangement joins TRBV4-1 to TRBJ2-3, with 10 bases that match TRBD2. Germline V lookup: CDR1 MGHRA, CDR2 YSYEKL. V shed 4 bases, J shed 0 bases, and the junction held 16 bases outside the gene matches. The length of the CDR3 is 20 residues. CDR3 sequence reads: CASSLPPGLAKATSTDTQYF. In DNA, the CDR3 is TGCGCCAGCAGCCTACCGCCGGGACTAGCGAAAGCTACTAGCACAGATACGCAGTATTTT.

The J gene is TRBJ2-1, the V gene TRBV11-2; TRBD2 agrees at 8 bases. This CDR3 region has 15 residues. Germline assignment: CDR1 SGHAT and CDR2 FQNNGV. V shed 0 bases and J 3 bases; nucleotides not matched to a gene: 1. The CDR3 loop is CASSLDTSGYNEQFF. The DNA for the CDR3 is TGTGCCAGCAGCTTAGATACTAGCGGCTACAATGAGCAGTTCTTC. Together with reference TRBV11-2 and TRBJ2-1, the CDR3 gives the full variable domain: EAGVAQSPRYKIIEKRQSVAFWCNPISGHATLYWYQQILGQGPKLLIQFQNNGVVDDSQLPKDRFSAERLKGVDSTLKIQPAKLEDSAVYLCASSLDTSGYNEQFFGPGTRLTVL.

The V gene is TRBV21-1, the J gene TRBJ2-7; the DNA was not used to check the table's D call, TRBD2. TRBV21-1 is classified as a pseudogene. The CDR3 has 19 residues. The CDR3 spells CASSKGGTSGSSPGYEQYF. The CDR3, as DNA: TGTGCCAGCAGCAAAGGGGGGACTAGCGGGAGCTCGCCAGGGTACGAGCAGTACTTC.

The rearrangement joins TRBV28 to TRBJ1-5; 7 bases line up with TRBD1. The CDR3 extends over 13 amino acids. V dropped 3 bases and J dropped 7; count of bases not matched to a gene: 3. Germline CDR1 MDHEN, CDR2 SYDVKM. CDR3 amino acids: CASSFRGVQPQHF. CDR3 bases: TGTGCCAGCAGTTTCAGGGGGGTCCAGCCCCAGCATTTT.

This rearrangement joins TRBV7-8 to TRBJ1-4; 10 positions agree with TRBD1. V trimming: 5 bases; J trimming: 0 bases; junction bases outside the gene matches: 6. The CDR3 is 17 residues long. The germline CDR1 and CDR2 sequences are SGHVS and FQNEAQ. The CDR3: CASSHRGTGATNEKLFF. The CDR3 DNA sequence: TGTGCCAGCAGCCACCGAGGGACAGGGGCAACTAATGAAAAACTGTTTTTT.

This clone has only a few counts. The V call is TRBV7-9, the J call TRBJ1-5; no definite D call. CDR3 length equals 14 residues. V lost 2 bases to trimming and J lost 4 bases, with 9 bases between them. Germline V gene lookup returns CDR1 SEHNR and CDR2 FQNEAQ (reference sequence). The CDR3 is CASSLKGGNQPQHF. CDR3 coding DNA: TGTGCCAGCAGCTTAAAGGGCGGGAATCAGCCCCAGCATTTT.

V gene TRBV2 combines with J gene TRBJ1-5; TRBD1 agrees at 9 bases. Germline V CDR1 and CDR2: SNHLY, FYNNEI. CDR3 size: 15 residues. After removal of 5 bases from V and 5 bases from J, the junction contained 7 bases not matched to a gene. The CDR3 region has the DNA TGTGCCAGCAGTCCCGGGACAGGGAATGATCAGCCCCAGCATTTT. Its translation is CASSPGTGNDQPQHF.